This T cell receptor beta chain originates from a study of blood T cell repertoires in COVID-19. Study-wide context: In each case, the material was cDNA or gDNA derived from T cells, B-cell-depleted T cells, or PBMCs.

The germline V gene encodes CDR1 SGHNT and CDR2 YYREEE (reference sequence). V lost 3 bases to trimming and J lost 2 bases, with 9 bases between them. The CDR3 covers 14 residues. As processed by the authors: Amplification from reference gene primers served as the basis for estimated nucleated cell counts. Only in-frame clones appear in the TCRdb table, and some are missing; sequencing was by immunoSEQ multiplex PCR. Clone size and V and J calls were adopted from that table, with D and trimming inferred from the DNA. The sample carries under 250,000 clones, around 90% recorded once. The genes are TRBV5-4 and TRBJ1-3; D unclear. The TCR was taken from a man in his thirties or forties who had recovered from COVID-19. Input material: PBMCs or T cells enriched from blood (not recorded which). This CDR3 reads CASSSRRTGNTIYF. DNA of the CDR3: TGTGCCAGCAGCTCTAGACGGACTGGAAACACCATATATTTT.